The 20 T cell receptor beta chains in this list originate from one sample, sequenced in a study of shared clonotypes between healthy human individuals. Repertoires were generated with immunoSEQ multiplex PCR, while TCRdb's copy carries only in-frame clones and drops some. The sample lists roughly 2,300,000 clones, 85% to 95% occurring once. Sequencing used naive CD4+ T cells from PBMCs. The sample's subset: CD45RA+ positively selected. These receptors were obtained from a man between 18 and 29 years old in good health. Some clones in this sample may be carry-over from other donors' samples.

With respect to this clone: The junction departs from the called germline gene at one end, perhaps through a read error. The V call is TRBV7-6, the J call TRBJ2-1; 10 bases align to TRBD2. CDR3 length: 14 residues. Germline loops: CDR1 SGHVS, CDR2 FNYEAQ. The CDR3 nucleotides read TGTGCCAGCAGCCTAGCGGGAGCCTTCAATGAGCAGTTCTTC. This encodes CASSLAGAFNEQFF.

The V and J genes are TRBV5-1 and TRBJ1-1; 9 bases fit TRBD1. This CDR3 region has 13 residues. Germline V gene data show CDR1 as SGHRS and CDR2 as YFSETQ. V was clipped by 4 bases and J by 10 bases; unmatched bases: 8. The DNA for the CDR3 is TGCGCCAGCAGCCAGGGACAGGGCGAGGTAGCTTTCTTT. Encoded protein: CASSQGQGEVAFF.

This chain connects TRBV28 to TRBJ1-4; D perhaps matches TRBD1 (6 bases). The CDR3 extends over 13 amino acids. Germline V gene sequence: CDR1 MDHEN, CDR2 SYDVKM. With 5 bases removed from V and 8 bases from J, the gap between germline ends came to 12 bases. The CDR3 spells CASSRTDGEKLFF. CDR3 nucleotide sequence: TGTGCCAGCAGTCGGACAGATGGGGAAAAACTGTTTTTT.

The chain couples TRBV4-1 to TRBJ2-5; D perhaps matches TRBD2 (5 bases). CDR1 and CDR2 (germline): MGHRA, YSYEKL. This CDR3 spans 17 amino acids. The V and J ends lost 4 bases and 2 bases respectively, with 20 bases between them. CDR3 amino acids: CASSRLGGAVEQETQYF. DNA for the CDR3: TGCGCCAGCAGCCGCCTCGGCGGAGCGGTGGAACAAGAGACCCAGTACTTC.

This clone turned up a few times. The chain carries TRBV5-4 and TRBJ1-1; no clear D. Germline CDR1 SGHNT, CDR2 YYREEE (reference sequence). The CDR3 loop spans 14 amino acids. V was trimmed by 6 bases and J by 5 bases, leaving 17 bases between them. DNA for the CDR3: TGTGCCAGCACCTTACCCGGAGAGGGAACTGAAGCTTTCTTT. The encoded protein is CASTLPGEGTEAFF. Looking up the rest from reference TRBV5-4 and TRBJ1-1 gives the full variable domain: ETGVTQSPTHLIKTRGQQVTLRCSSQSGHNTVSWYQQALGQGPQFIFQYYREEENGRGNFPPRFSGLQFPNYSSELNVNALELDDSALYLCASTLPGEGTEAFFGQGTRLTVV.

This rearrangement joins TRBV12-2 to TRBJ2-1; the DNA was not compared with TRBD2, the D call given in the table. TRBV12-2 corresponds to a pseudogene. The CDR3 consists of 16 residues. The CDR3 region has the DNA TGTGCAAGTCGCCATCCCTTTCTAGCTTCTTACAATGAGCAGTTCTTC. This codes for CASRHPFLASYNEQFF.

The chain joins TRBV5-1 to TRBJ2-1, with no clear D. Trimming pared 4 bases from V and 7 bases from J, leaving 18 bases between. Germline loops: CDR1 SGHRS, CDR2 YFSETQ. The CDR3 runs 15 residues. DNA of the CDR3: TGCGCCAGCAGCGTGTACGACCCGACCCGGAATGAGCAGTTCTTC. Its protein product is CASSVYDPTRNEQFF.

This clone appeared once. The genes are TRBV5-1 and TRBJ2-1; 8 bases are a match to TRBD2. Germline V CDR1 and CDR2: SGHRS, YFSETQ. Germline trimming cut 3 bases from V and 2 bases from J; bases unmatched to any gene: 4. The CDR3 has 15 amino acids. The CDR3: CASSSGLATYNEQFF. In DNA, the CDR3 is TGCGCCAGCAGCTCAGGACTAGCTACCTACAATGAGCAGTTCTTC.

V and J are TRBV7-9 and TRBJ1-4; the match to TRBD1 covers 7 bases. The CDR3 has 15 amino acids. Losses at the gene ends were 5 bases for V and 1 base for J; bases not matched to a gene: 4. Germline V CDR1 and CDR2: SEHNR, FQNEAQ (reference sequence). As DNA, the CDR3 is TGTGCCAGCAGCCGCGACAGGGAAACTAATGAAAAACTGTTTTTT. Translated: CASSRDRETNEKLFF.

DNA for the CDR3: TGTGCCAGCAGCTTGGGGGGTACGGGGCGAAATGAAAAACTGTTTTTT. Its translation: CASSLGGTGRNEKLFF. This sequence joins TRBV5-6 and TRBJ1-4; possibly TRBD1 for D (5 bases). The CDR3 is 16 residues long. V lost 0 bases, J lost 5 bases, and 14 bases lay in between. CDR1 and CDR2 (germline): SGHDT, YYEEEE.

As DNA, the CDR3 is TGTGCCAGCAGAGAGGGGGTGATGATGATTGAAGCTTTCTTT. This sequence encodes CASREGVMMIEAFF. This rearrangement joins TRBV2 to TRBJ1-1; weak D call: TRBD1 (6 bases). CDR3 length: 14 residues. The germline V and J ends were trimmed by 6 bases and 7 bases, with 18 bases remaining between them. Germline CDR1 and CDR2: SNHLY and FYNNEI.

This chain links TRBV11-3 with TRBJ2-5, with D perhaps TRBD1 (6 bases). With the DNA end fitting TRBJ2-7 better, the J assignment may be wrong. This CDR3 spans 13 amino acids. Germline-derived CDR1 and CDR2 are SGHNT and YENEEA. The CDR3 region is CASSYRTAYEQYF. CDR3 in DNA: TGTGCCAGCAGCTACCGGACAGCCTACGAGCAGTACTTC.

DNA of the CDR3: TGTGCCAGCGGACCTTCCTCGGGGACAGCTCTCTACGAGCAGTACTTC. It translates to CASGPSSGTALYEQYF. V usage is TRBV27 and J usage is TRBJ2-7, with 7 positions matching TRBD1. Germline values: CDR1 MNHEY, CDR2 SMNVEV (reference sequence). V lost 8 bases and J lost 3; bases outside the gene matches: 16. The CDR3 has 16 residues.

Of note for this clone: The germline gene is not matched at one end of the junction; a read error may be the cause. The V and J genes are TRBV10-3 and TRBJ2-7; possible D gene TRBD2, 6 bases. The CDR3 covers 15 residues. Per the germline V gene, CDR1 is ENHRY and CDR2 is SYGVKD. The CDR3 region has the DNA TGTGCCACCAGTTCCGGGCCAGGGAGGCCTTCCGAGCAGTACTTC. It codes for CATSSGPGRPSEQYF.

The genes are TRBV15 and TRBJ1-5; the D is unclear. The length of the CDR3 is 15 residues. Germline V lookup: CDR1 LNHNV, CDR2 YYDKDF (reference sequence). Trimming pared 0 bases from V and 2 bases from J, leaving 8 bases between. The CDR3 loop reads CATSRELVGNQPQHF. CDR3 DNA sequence: TGTGCCACCAGCAGAGAATTGGTTGGCAATCAGCCCCAGCATTTT.

V usage is TRBV6-1 and J usage is TRBJ1-2; D remains unclear. The germline V gene has CDR1 MNHNS and CDR2 SASEGT. The CDR3 length is 13 residues. Trimming removed 4 bases from V and 2 bases from J, with 8 bases in between. The CDR3 nucleotides read TGTGCCAGCAGTGTCCAGGACAACTATGGCTACACCTTC. Translation: CASSVQDNYGYTF.

This chain links TRBV7-2 with TRBJ2-3; 12 nucleotides align to TRBD1. The germline V gene has CDR1 SGHTA and CDR2 FQGNSA. V gave up 4 bases and J gave up 4 bases; unmatched junction bases: 3. This CDR3 has 15 amino acids. The CDR3 reads CASSSGQGAADTQYF. The CDR3 DNA follows: TGTGCCAGCAGCTCGGGACAGGGGGCCGCAGATACGCAGTATTTT.

The CDR3 is CASSLLSWSDTGELFF. The CDR3 DNA reads as TGTGCCAGCAGTTTATTATCATGGTCTGACACCGGGGAGCTGTTTTTT. The chain joins TRBV27 to TRBJ2-2, with D unresolved. The CDR3 contains 16 residues. From germline, CDR1 is MNHEY and CDR2 SMNVEV (reference sequence). The germline V and J ends were trimmed by 1 base and 3 bases, with 12 bases remaining between them.

The chain is built from TRBV9 and TRBJ2-2; D not resolved. Germline V gene lookup returns CDR1 SGDLS and CDR2 YYNGEE. The ends were cut back, 4 bases at V and 5 bases at J, with 9 bases in the middle. The CDR3 length is 13 residues. The CDR3 sequence is CASSSTPTGELFF. The CDR3 DNA is TGTGCCAGCAGCTCAACTCCGACCGGGGAGCTGTTTTTT.

The chain links TRBV14 to TRBJ2-7; D ambiguous. Trimming cost V 0 bases and J 7 bases, with 10 bases left between them. This CDR3 has 13 amino acids. CDR1 SGHDN and CDR2 FVKESK come from the germline V gene. The CDR3 bases are TGTGCCAGCAGCCAAGAAAGGGCCCGGGAGCAGTACTTC. Encoded protein: CASSQERAREQYF.